The entry below describes one TCR beta chain. The CDR3 contains 15 residues. Germline CDR1 is MNHEY and CDR2 is SMNVEV (reference sequence). V was shortened by 0 bases and J by 0 bases, with 6 bases between the two germline ends. The data stem from a study of blood T cell repertoires in COVID-19. Overall study: T cells, B-cell-depleted T cells, or PBMCs provided the cDNA or gDNA that served as material.

The repertoire was sequenced with immunoSEQ multiplex PCR; TCRdb's copy has only in-frame clones and lacks some. The profile shows about 88,000 clones, 85% to 95% of them singletons. Sample: peripheral blood. The chain couples TRBV27 to TRBJ1-3, with unresolved D. The TCR comes from a man aged 55 to 70 with acute or convalescent COVID-19. The CDR3 DNA reads TGTGCCAGCAGTTTATCCCTTTACTCTGGAAACACCATATATTTT. It specifies CASSLSLYSGNTIYF.